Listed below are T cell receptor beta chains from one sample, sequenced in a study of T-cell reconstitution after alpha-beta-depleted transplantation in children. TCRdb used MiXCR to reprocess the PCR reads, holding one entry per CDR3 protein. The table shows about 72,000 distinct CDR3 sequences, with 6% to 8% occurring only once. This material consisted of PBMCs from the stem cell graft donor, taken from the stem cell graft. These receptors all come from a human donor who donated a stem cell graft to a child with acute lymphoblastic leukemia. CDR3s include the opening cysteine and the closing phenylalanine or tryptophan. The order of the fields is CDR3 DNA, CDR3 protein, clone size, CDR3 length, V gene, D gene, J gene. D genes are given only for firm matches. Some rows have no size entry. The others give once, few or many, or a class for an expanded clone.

CDR3 DNA: TGTGCCAGCAAGGGGGCGCGGACTGAAGCTTTCTTT; CDR3 protein: CASKGARTEAFF; clone size: NA; CDR3 length: 12; V gene: TRBV28; D gene: TRBD1; J gene: TRBJ1-1
CDR3 DNA: TGTGCCAGTACCTCCGGGACAGCAATGGACGAGCAGTACTTC; CDR3 protein: CASTSGTAMDEQYF; clone size: many; CDR3 length: 14; V gene: TRBV19; D gene: TRBD1; J gene: TRBJ2-7
CDR3 DNA: TGTGCCAGCAGTCGGACTAGAACCTCCTACGAGCAGTACTTC; CDR3 protein: CASSRTRTSYEQYF; clone size: many; CDR3 length: 14; V gene: TRBV27; D gene: TRBD2; J gene: TRBJ2-7
CDR3 DNA: TGCGCCAGCAGCTTGCCTTTACAGGGTTTTTATTACAATGAGCAGTTCTTC; CDR3 protein: CASSLPLQGFYYNEQFF; clone size: NA; CDR3 length: 17; V gene: TRBV5-1; D gene: NA; J gene: TRBJ2-1
CDR3 DNA: TGTGCCAGCAGCTTAGAGGGCTTGGAGCAGTACTTC; CDR3 protein: CASSLEGLEQYF; clone size: few; CDR3 length: 12; V gene: TRBV11-1; D gene: NA; J gene: TRBJ2-7
CDR3 DNA: TGTGCCAGCAGTGACCCGACTAGCGGGGGTTTACTGAACACCGGGGAGCTGTTTTTT; CDR3 protein: CASSDPTSGGLLNTGELFF; clone size: many; CDR3 length: 19; V gene: TRBV25-1; D gene: TRBD2; J gene: TRBJ2-2
CDR3 DNA: TGTGCCAGCTCACCCCGCGACAGAGGCTACAATGAGCAGTTCTTC; CDR3 protein: CASSPRDRGYNEQFF; clone size: few; CDR3 length: 15; V gene: TRBV18; D gene: NA; J gene: TRBJ2-1
CDR3 DNA: TGTGCCGTTGGAGGGTCTGCTGAAGCTTTCTTT; CDR3 protein: CAVGGSAEAFF; clone size: few; CDR3 length: 11; V gene: TRBV10-3; D gene: NA; J gene: TRBJ1-1
CDR3 DNA: TGCAGCGTCGCCGGGACAGGGAATCAGGAGCAGTTCTTC; CDR3 protein: CSVAGTGNQEQFF; clone size: many; CDR3 length: 13; V gene: TRBV29-1; D gene: TRBD1; J gene: TRBJ2-1
CDR3 DNA: TGTGCCAGCAGTTTATCGGGTCTGTGGCCCAGCTATGGCTATACCTTC; CDR3 protein: CASSLSGLWPSYGYTF; clone size: many; CDR3 length: 16; V gene: TRBV27; D gene: NA; J gene: TRBJ1-2
CDR3 DNA: TGTGCCAGCAGCTTAGAAGGTGCCGGGGGCTCCACCATATATTTT; CDR3 protein: CASSLEGAGGSTIYF; clone size: NA; CDR3 length: 15; V gene: TRBV7-6; D gene: NA; J gene: TRBJ1-3
CDR3 DNA: TGTGCCAGCAGCTGGGCTAGCGGGGGGCCAGATACGCAGTATTTT; CDR3 protein: CASSWASGGPDTQYF; clone size: few; CDR3 length: 15; V gene: TRBV7-6; D gene: TRBD2; J gene: TRBJ2-3
CDR3 DNA: TGCAGTGGGCTAGCGGGGGACAATGAGCAGTTCTTC; CDR3 protein: CSGLAGDNEQFF; clone size: many; CDR3 length: 12; V gene: TRBV20-1; D gene: TRBD2; J gene: TRBJ2-1
CDR3 DNA: TGTGCCAGCACCTCCCGGGGCAGGATGAACACCGGGGAGCTGTTTTTT; CDR3 protein: CASTSRGRMNTGELFF; clone size: few; CDR3 length: 16; V gene: TRBV6-1; D gene: NA; J gene: TRBJ2-2
CDR3 DNA: TGTGCCAGCAGCTTAGATCCAGGCCCAGAGACCCAGTACTTC; CDR3 protein: CASSLDPGPETQYF; clone size: NA; CDR3 length: 14; V gene: TRBV7-6; D gene: NA; J gene: TRBJ2-5
CDR3 DNA: TGTGCCACCAGTGACTCCTCAAGGGCGCGATACGAGCAGTACTTC; CDR3 protein: CATSDSSRARYEQYF; clone size: many; CDR3 length: 15; V gene: TRBV24-1; D gene: NA; J gene: TRBJ2-7
CDR3 DNA: TGTGCCAGCAGGACTAGCGGCCAAGAGACCCAGTACTTC; CDR3 protein: CASRTSGQETQYF; clone size: many; CDR3 length: 13; V gene: TRBV7-3; D gene: TRBD2; J gene: TRBJ2-5
CDR3 DNA: TGTGCCAGCAGCTTATCGGCAGTCGGCTACGAGCAGTACTTC; CDR3 protein: CASSLSAVGYEQYF; clone size: NA; CDR3 length: 14; V gene: TRBV13; D gene: NA; J gene: TRBJ2-7
CDR3 DNA: TGTGCCAGCAGCTTAAGGGCTGAAAAACTGTTTTTT; CDR3 protein: CASSLRAEKLFF; clone size: many; CDR3 length: 12; V gene: TRBV7-2; D gene: NA; J gene: TRBJ1-4
CDR3 DNA: TGTGCCAGCAGTTTAGGCGGCAGGGCCTACGAGCAGTACTTC; CDR3 protein: CASSLGGRAYEQYF; clone size: many; CDR3 length: 14; V gene: TRBV12-3/TRBV12-4; D gene: NA; J gene: TRBJ2-7
CDR3 DNA: TGTGCCAGCATGAAGGACAGAGGGTCACCCCTCCACTTT; CDR3 protein: CASMKDRGSPLHF; clone size: many; CDR3 length: 13; V gene: TRBV5-6; D gene: NA; J gene: TRBJ1-6
CDR3 DNA: TGTGCCAGCAACGGGGCCGCTAGTGCCTACGAGCAGTACTTC; CDR3 protein: CASNGAASAYEQYF; clone size: NA; CDR3 length: 14; V gene: TRBV6-5; D gene: NA; J gene: TRBJ2-7
CDR3 DNA: TGCAGCGGCGCCCACAGGGTTGGGTACGAGCAGTACTTC; CDR3 protein: CSGAHRVGYEQYF; clone size: many; CDR3 length: 13; V gene: TRBV29-1; D gene: NA; J gene: TRBJ2-7
CDR3 DNA: TGTGCCAGCAGTTTAGGGGGGGCGTCACCCCTCCACTTT; CDR3 protein: CASSLGGASPLHF; clone size: many; CDR3 length: 13; V gene: TRBV12-3/TRBV12-4; D gene: NA; J gene: TRBJ1-6